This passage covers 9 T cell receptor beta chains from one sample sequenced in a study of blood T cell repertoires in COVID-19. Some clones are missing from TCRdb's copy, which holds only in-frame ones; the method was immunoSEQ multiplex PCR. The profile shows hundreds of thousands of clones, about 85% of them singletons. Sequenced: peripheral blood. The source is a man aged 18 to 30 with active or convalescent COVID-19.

For the CDR3, the DNA is TGTGCCACCAGCAGAGGCGATCAGGGGACGGGAACTGAAGCTTTCTTT. It translates to CATSRGDQGTGTEAFF. The chain couples TRBV15 to TRBJ1-1, with D maybe TRBD1 (6 bases). V lost 1 base to trimming and J lost 5 bases, with 17 bases between them. The CDR3 covers 16 residues. The V gene's germline CDR1 is LNHNV and CDR2 YYDKDF (reference sequence). The full variable domain, its missing parts supplied by reference TRBV15 and TRBJ1-1, is DAMVIQNPRYQVTQFGKPVTLSCSQTLNHNVMYWYQQKSSQAPKLLFHYYDKDFNNEADTPDNFQSRRPNTSFCFLDIRSPGLGDTAMYLCATSRGDQGTGTEAFFGQGTRLTVV.

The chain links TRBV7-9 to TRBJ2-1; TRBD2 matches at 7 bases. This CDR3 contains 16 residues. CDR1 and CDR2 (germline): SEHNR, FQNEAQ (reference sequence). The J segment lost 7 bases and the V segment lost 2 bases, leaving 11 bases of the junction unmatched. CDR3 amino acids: CASSLSKGGPSNEQFF. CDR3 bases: TGTGCCAGCAGCTTAAGTAAGGGAGGGCCTTCGAATGAGCAGTTCTTC.

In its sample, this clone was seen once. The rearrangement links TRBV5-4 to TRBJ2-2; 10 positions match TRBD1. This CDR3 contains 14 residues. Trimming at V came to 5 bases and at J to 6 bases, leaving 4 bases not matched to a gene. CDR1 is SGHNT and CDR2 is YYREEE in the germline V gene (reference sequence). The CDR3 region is CASRADRGSGELFF. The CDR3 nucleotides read TGTGCCAGCAGGGCGGACAGGGGGTCCGGGGAGCTGTTTTTT.

The CDR3 DNA is TGCGCCAGCAGCGAGGGAGGGACAGGGGGTCAGCCCCAGCATTTT. Translation: CASSEGGTGGQPQHF. The chain couples TRBV5-1 to TRBJ1-5, with 11 bases lining up with TRBD1. After removal of 4 bases from V and 6 bases from J, the junction contained 6 bases not matched to a gene. CDR3 size: 15 residues. The V gene's germline CDR1 is SGHRS and CDR2 YFSETQ.

This chain's CDR3 is CASSLGDREGTEAFF. CDR3 nucleotides: TGTGCCAGCAGCTTGGGGGACAGGGAAGGCACTGAAGCTTTCTTT. The chain is built from TRBV5-4 and TRBJ1-1; TRBD1 aligns across 9 bases. The junction had 4 bases not matched to a gene; V was cut back by 0 bases and J by 4 bases. Per the germline V gene, CDR1 is SGHNT and CDR2 is YYREEE (reference sequence). The CDR3 runs 15 residues.

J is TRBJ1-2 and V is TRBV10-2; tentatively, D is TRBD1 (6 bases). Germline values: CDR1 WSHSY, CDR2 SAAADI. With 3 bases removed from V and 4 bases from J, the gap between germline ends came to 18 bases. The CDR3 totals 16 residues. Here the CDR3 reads CASSDLGGRGRYGYTF. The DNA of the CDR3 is TGCGCCAGCAGTGATCTGGGTGGCAGGGGACGCTATGGCTACACCTTC.

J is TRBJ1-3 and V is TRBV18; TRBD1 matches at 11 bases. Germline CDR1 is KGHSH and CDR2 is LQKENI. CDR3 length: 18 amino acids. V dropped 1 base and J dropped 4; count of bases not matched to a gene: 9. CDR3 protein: CASSPRRSGTGGGNTIYF. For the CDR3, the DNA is TGTGCCAGCTCACCACGTCGATCCGGGACAGGGGGAGGAAACACCATATATTTT.

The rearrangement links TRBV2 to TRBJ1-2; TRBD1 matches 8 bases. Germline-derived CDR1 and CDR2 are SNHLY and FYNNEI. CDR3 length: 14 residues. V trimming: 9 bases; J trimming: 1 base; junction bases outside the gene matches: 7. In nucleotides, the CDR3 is TGTGCCAGTATCGGACAGGGAATTAACTATGGCTACACCTTC. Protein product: CASIGQGINYGYTF.

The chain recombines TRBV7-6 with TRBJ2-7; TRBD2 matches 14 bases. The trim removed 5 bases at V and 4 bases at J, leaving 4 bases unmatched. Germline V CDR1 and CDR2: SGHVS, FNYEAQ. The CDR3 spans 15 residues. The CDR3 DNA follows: TGTGCCAGCAGCCCCGGGACTAGCGGGAGTTACGAGCAGTACTTC. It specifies CASSPGTSGSYEQYF.